The 28 T cell receptor beta chains presented below share a single source sample, sequenced in a study of early T cells in non-severe SARS-CoV-2 infection. TCRdb processed the 5' RACE reads anew with MiXCR; each CDR3 protein has one entry. The table includes fewer than 50,000 distinct CDR3 sequences, under 7.5% detected once. Source: whole blood, taken at baseline. The receptor source for this set is an adult who was a healthcare worker with PCR-confirmed SARS-CoV-2 infection or an uninfected control (not recorded which).

This clonotype was seen a handful of times. The genes are TRBV29-1 and TRBJ2-5, with D possibly TRBD2 on 5 matching bases. The ends were cut back, 1 base at V and 4 bases at J, with 10 bases in the middle. Germline lookup yields CDR1 SQVTM and CDR2 ANQGSEA. This CDR3 has 13 amino acids. The CDR3 sequence is CSVEGGIGETQYF. The CDR3 DNA follows: TGCAGCGTTGAAGGAGGGATTGGAGAGACCCAGTACTTC.

This clonotype was detected many times. The chain uses TRBV3-1 and TRBJ2-3; 14 nucleotides match TRBD2. The CDR3 contains 16 residues. After removal of 4 bases from V and 4 bases from J, the junction contained 4 bases not matched to a gene. The germline V gene encodes CDR1 LGHDT and CDR2 YNNKEL (reference sequence). CDR3 DNA sequence: TGTGCCAGCAGCCCGGGACTAGCGGGGGCCGCAGATACGCAGTATTTT. It yields the protein CASSPGLAGAADTQYF.

This clonotype was recorded at least ten times. This chain uses TRBV27 with TRBJ1-2, with no clear D. Trimming removed 4 bases at V and 4 bases at J, with 19 bases between. The length of the CDR3 is 16 residues. The germline V gene encodes CDR1 MNHEY and CDR2 SMNVEV (reference sequence). CDR3 bases: TGTGCCAGCAGTTCGGAAGCGCGGAAGCAAGGCTATGGCTACACCTTC. Translated: CASSSEARKQGYGYTF.

A few counts support this clonotype. The V call is TRBV29-1, the J call TRBJ1-1; 7 bases line up with TRBD1. This CDR3 has 13 residues. Germline V CDR1 and CDR2: SQVTM, ANQGSEA. V lost 6 bases, J lost 1 base, and 5 bases stayed unmatched. In DNA form, the CDR3 reads TGCAGCGTAGTGACAGGGAAGAACACTGAAGCTTTCTTT. Amino acid sequence: CSVVTGKNTEAFF.

This clonotype was recorded at least ten times. The genes are TRBV20-1 and TRBJ2-7, with D possibly TRBD1 on 5 matching bases. This CDR3 comprises 12 residues. CDR1 DFQATT and CDR2 SNEGSKA come from the germline V gene (reference sequence). Trimming shortened V by 7 bases and J by 0 bases, and 10 bases separated the two germline ends. In DNA form, the CDR3 reads TGCAGTGGAGAGACAGTCTCCTACGAGCAGTACTTC. This codes for CSGETVSYEQYF.

This clonotype was seen ten or more times. The genes are TRBV7-2 and TRBJ1-2, with D perhaps TRBD1 (6 bases). V dropped 5 bases and J dropped 5 bases, with 12 bases sitting between them. Germline assignment: CDR1 SGHTA and CDR2 FQGNSA. The CDR3 runs 13 residues. The CDR3, as DNA: TGTGCCAGCAGCCAAGACAGGCCATATGGCTACACCTTC. Its protein is CASSQDRPYGYTF.

This clonotype was detected ten times or more. This chain links TRBV7-9 with TRBJ2-2, with TRBD1 as a possible D gene (6 bases). The germline V and J ends were trimmed by 4 bases and 4 bases, with 10 bases remaining between them. Per the germline V gene, CDR1 is SEHNR and CDR2 is FQNEAQ (reference sequence). CDR3 length: 14 residues. Here the CDR3 DNA reads TGTGCCAGCAGCTCGTGGGGGCGCACCGGGGAGCTGTTTTTT. Translated, it gives CASSSWGRTGELFF.

This chain connects TRBV27 to TRBJ1-1; 7 bases are shared with TRBD1. The CDR3 covers 16 residues. Losses at the gene ends were 6 bases for V and 0 bases for J; bases not matched to a gene: 10. The germline V gene has CDR1 MNHEY and CDR2 SMNVEV (reference sequence). DNA of the CDR3: TGTGCCAGCAGGCCGGGACAGTATATAATGAACACTGAAGCTTTCTTT. Amino acids: CASRPGQYIMNTEAFF.

The chain joins TRBV7-6 to TRBJ2-2; no clear D gene. CDR1 and CDR2 (germline): SGHVS, FNYEAQ. V lost 1 base to trimming and J lost 1 base, with 10 bases between them. The CDR3 has 16 residues. The CDR3 region is CASSLVGSLNTGELFF. In DNA form, the CDR3 reads TGTGCCAGCAGCTTAGTCGGGTCACTGAACACCGGGGAGCTGTTTTTT.

This clonotype was recorded at least ten times. V and J are TRBV29-1 and TRBJ2-1; D call uncertain. V was pared by 2 bases and J by 0 bases, with 14 bases between. Germline-derived CDR1 and CDR2 are SQVTM and ANQGSEA. The CDR3 covers 16 residues. This chain's CDR3 is CSVEHPSRSSYNEQFF. The CDR3 DNA reads as TGCAGCGTTGAACACCCCTCGCGAAGCTCCTACAATGAGCAGTTCTTC.

CDR3 coding DNA: TGTGCCAGTACCCCGACAGGGGGCCGCACCGGGGAGCTGTTTTTT. Protein sequence: CASTPTGGRTGELFF. The chain carries TRBV19 and TRBJ2-2, with 10 bases lining up with TRBD1. The length of the CDR3 is 15 residues. V dropped 7 bases and J dropped 4; count of bases not matched to a gene: 6. Germline-derived CDR1 and CDR2 are LNHDA and SQIVND (reference sequence).

At least ten counts were recorded for this clonotype. The rearrangement uses TRBV2 and TRBJ2-7, with D possibly being TRBD1 (6 bases). The germline V and J ends were trimmed by 4 bases and 3 bases, with 13 bases remaining between them. Looked up from germline, CDR1 is SNHLY and CDR2 is FYNNEI. The CDR3 spans 14 residues. CDR3 nucleotides: TGTGCCAGCAGTGTGGGCAGGGGAAGCTACGAGCAGTACTTC. This codes for CASSVGRGSYEQYF.

This clonotype was detected only a few times. The chain combines TRBV20-1 with TRBJ2-3, with D perhaps assigned TRBD1 or TRBD2 (6 bases each). Deletions cut 6 bases from V and 2 bases from J, with 15 bases between. The CDR3 is 14 residues long. Germline CDR1 is DFQATT and CDR2 is SNEGSKA (reference sequence). Written as DNA, the CDR3 is TGCAGTGCCCTCACGGGGGCCAACACAGATACGCAGTATTTT. Its protein product is CSALTGANTDTQYF.

This clonotype has ten or more counts. V and J are TRBV4-3 and TRBJ2-2; D possibly matches TRBD1 or TRBD2 (5 bases each). Germline lookup yields CDR1 LGHNA and CDR2 YSLEER. Trimming pared 5 bases from V and 6 bases from J, leaving 19 bases between. The length of the CDR3 is 16 residues. CDR3: CASSDRDRLSAGELFF. CDR3 in DNA: TGCGCCAGCAGCGACCGGGACCGCCTATCCGCCGGGGAGCTGTTTTTT.

This clonotype is labeled as medium-sized. This chain joins TRBV6-2 or TRBV6-3 and TRBJ2-1, with D possibly being TRBD2 (5 bases). Trimming took 0 bases from V and 1 from J, leaving 10 bases between them. The CDR3 has 16 amino acids. Per germline, CDR1 MNHEY and CDR2 SVGEGT. The CDR3 sequence: CASSYSDPGSYNEQFF. The DNA of the CDR3 is TGTGCCAGCAGTTACTCGGACCCGGGATCCTACAATGAGCAGTTCTTC.

The genes are TRBV20-1 and TRBJ2-3; tentatively, D is TRBD2 (5 bases). CDR1 is DFQATT and CDR2 is SNEGSKA in the germline V gene (reference sequence). Trimming removed 5 bases from V and 7 bases from J, with 10 bases in between. The length of the CDR3 is 11 residues. The CDR3, as DNA: TGCAGTGCTCGGACTGGAAATACGCAGTATTTT. As protein: CSARTGNTQYF.

This clonotype was observed a handful of times. CDR3 in amino acids: CATSRDVSSVNEQFF. The CDR3, as DNA: TGTGCCACCAGCAGAGATGTCTCAAGCGTCAATGAGCAGTTCTTC. The V gene is TRBV15, the J gene TRBJ2-1; D unclear. The germline CDR1 and CDR2 sequences are LNHNV and YYDKDF (reference sequence). V was clipped by 0 bases and J by 6 bases, with 12 bases between them. This CDR3 comprises 15 residues.

The V and J genes are TRBV6-5 and TRBJ2-2, with a possible D match to TRBD2 (6 bases). V dropped 1 base and J dropped 0 bases, with 12 bases sitting between them. Germline V CDR1 and CDR2: MNHEY, SVGAGI. The CDR3 extends over 17 amino acids. The CDR3 nucleotides read TGTGCCAGCAGTTACTTCCAGCGGGTTGCGAACACCGGGGAGCTGTTTTTT. This translates into CASSYFQRVANTGELFF.

In its sample, this clonotype was seen a few times. This chain links TRBV6-1 with TRBJ2-4; no firm D call. Trimming left V 3 bases short and J 7 bases short, with 13 bases between. Germline values: CDR1 MNHNS, CDR2 SASEGT. CDR3 length: 14 residues. CDR3 in DNA: TGTGCCAGCAGTGATAGCAGCCTCATTAACATTCAGTACTTC. It encodes CASSDSSLINIQYF.

This clonotype was recorded at least ten times. The chain employs TRBV6-1 and TRBJ1-3, with unresolved D. The CDR3 loop spans 14 amino acids. Germline assignment: CDR1 MNHNS and CDR2 SASEGT. V shed 3 bases and J shed 0 bases, with 6 bases lying between them. The CDR3: CASSDSGSGNTIYF. The CDR3 DNA reads as TGTGCCAGCAGTGACAGTGGCTCTGGAAACACCATATATTTT.

This clonotype was picked up a small number of times. This chain joins TRBV20-1 and TRBJ1-1, with D hard to call. V lost 7 bases and J lost 1, with 10 bases in between. The CDR3 is 12 residues long. Germline V gene lookup returns CDR1 DFQATT and CDR2 SNEGSKA (reference sequence). The CDR3 region has the DNA TGCAGTGTATCCATCCAGAACACTGAAGCTTTCTTT. Translated, it gives CSVSIQNTEAFF.

This clonotype was found many times. The chain is built from TRBV11-2 and TRBJ2-7; no firm D call. Trimming took 2 bases from V and 2 from J, leaving 7 bases between them. Germline CDR1 and CDR2: SGHAT and FQNNGV. CDR3 size: 13 residues. The CDR3 nucleotides are TGTGCCAGCAGCTTAAGACAAACCTACGAGCAGTACTTC. Amino acids: CASSLRQTYEQYF. The variable domain in full, with the rest retrieved from reference TRBV11-2 and TRBJ2-7, is EAGVAQSPRYKIIEKRQSVAFWCNPISGHATLYWYQQILGQGPKLLIQFQNNGVVDDSQLPKDRFSAERLKGVDSTLKIQPAKLEDSAVYLCASSLRQTYEQYFGPGTRLTVT.

This clonotype was detected a few times. The chain links TRBV7-2 to TRBJ2-1; 11 bases are shared with TRBD2. Germline lookup yields CDR1 SGHTA and CDR2 FQGNSA. This CDR3 comprises 16 residues. V was clipped by 5 bases and J by 4 bases; unmatched bases: 7. The CDR3 sequence is CASSRSTSGGYNEQFF. The CDR3 coding sequence is TGTGCCAGCAGCCGCTCAACTAGCGGGGGATACAATGAGCAGTTCTTC.

This clonotype was recorded many times. The chain recombines TRBV11-2 with TRBJ2-1; D might be TRBD2 (6 bases). Germline-derived CDR1 and CDR2 are SGHAT and FQNNGV. CDR3 length: 14 amino acids. The V gene lost 1 base and the J gene lost 8 bases, with 12 bases spanning the gap. DNA for the CDR3: TGTGCCAGCAGCTTAGGGGCTAGCGTAGATGAGCAGTTCTTC. As protein: CASSLGASVDEQFF.

This clonotype occurred many times. V and J are TRBV6-1 and TRBJ1-6; unclear D gene. The V gene lost 9 bases and the J gene lost 9 bases, with 18 bases spanning the gap. CDR1 is MNHNS and CDR2 is SASEGT in the germline V gene. This CDR3 has 14 amino acids. The CDR3 nucleotides are TGTGCCAGTTTAAGGGAGTTCTCGAGTTCACCCCTCCACTTT. This encodes CASLREFSSSPLHF.

The chain carries TRBV7-2 and TRBJ2-1; the D is unclear. The V gene lost 5 bases and the J gene lost 0 bases, with 11 bases spanning the gap. From germline, CDR1 is SGHTA and CDR2 FQGNSA. The CDR3 consists of 15 residues. In DNA form, the CDR3 reads TGTGCCAGCAGCCTAGAGACGCACTCCTACAATGAGCAGTTCTTC. Protein product: CASSLETHSYNEQFF.

The chain links TRBV5-5 to TRBJ2-7, with a tentative D call TRBD1 (5 bases). The germline V gene encodes CDR1 SGHKS and CDR2 YYEKEE (reference sequence). The CDR3 is 15 residues long. V was shortened by 0 bases and J by 0 bases, with 10 bases between the two germline ends. CDR3 sequence reads: CASSLVAGLSYEQYF. CDR3 in DNA: TGTGCCAGCAGCTTGGTGGCAGGGCTCTCCTACGAGCAGTACTTC.

In this sample, this clonotype turned up many times. The chain combines TRBV30 with TRBJ1-5, with 7 bases matching TRBD1. The CDR3 is 13 amino acids. Germline V gives CDR1 GTSNPN, CDR2 SVGIG (reference sequence). With V trimmed by 4 bases and J by 2 bases, 2 bases remained unmatched. The CDR3 DNA reads TGTGCCTGGAACGACAGGGGCAATCAGCCCCAGCATTTT. Translating gives CAWNDRGNQPQHF.